This T cell receptor (beta chain) was captured in a study of regulatory T cells in long-lasting Graves disease. Investigators prepared the TCR beta libraries by applying iRepertoire HTBI primers and Arm-PCR of CDR3 regions. TCRdb re-called the multiplex PCR reads with MiXCR, one entry per CDR3 protein. This sample has 440,000 or so distinct CDR3 sequences, with 14% to 15% found just once. The CDR3 has 15 amino acids. CDR1 is SEHNR and CDR2 is FQNEAQ in the germline V gene (reference sequence). V gave up 5 bases and J gave up 0 bases, with 13 bases separating them. The time point here: newly diagnosed GD, antithyroid drugs for less than 3 months. There was RNA extracted from PBMCs, and the TCR library was made from it. An endocrinology department in Xi'an, China, recruited the patients. The data were also submitted as part of a second study, on T cells in Graves' hyperthyroidism and ophthalmopathy. As that study records: HTBI primers were the set used in a first-round RT-PCR of the TCR CDR3. Most thyroid clonotypes expanded above 0.001 were also detected in blood.

This TCR was recovered from a woman under 40 with Graves disease. The gene calls are TRBV7-9 and TRBJ1-1; tentative D call: TRBD1 (5 bases). This material consisted of peripheral blood mononuclear cells (PBMCs), taken at new diagnosis, from a patient treated with antithyroid drugs. The CDR3 loop reads CASSTERGLNTEAFF. In nucleotides, the CDR3 is TGTGCCAGCAGCACCGAGAGGGGATTGAACACTGAAGCTTTCTTT.